What follows are 3 T cell receptor beta chains derived from one specimen sequenced in a study of T-cell reconstitution after alpha-beta-depleted transplantation in children. Preparing the TCRbeta library involved the use of unique molecular identifiers. In TCRdb, the PCR reads were re-called with MiXCR into one record per CDR3 protein. The data show around 440,000 distinct CDR3 sequences, roughly 15% seen once. This specimen consisted of PBMCs, mostly from graft donor cells, obtained 360 days after TCRalphabeta/CD19-depleted stem cell transplant. The receptors come from a boy younger than two who had a stem cell transplant for Wiskott-Aldrich syndrome, so the T cells may come from the graft donor.

This clonotype was seen a few times. The genes are TRBV9 and TRBJ2-1; 13 positions agree with TRBD2. With 1 base clipped from V and 9 bases from J, the junction kept 16 bases outside the gene matches. Germline V gives CDR1 SGDLS, CDR2 YYNGEE. The CDR3 is made up of 19 amino acids. CDR3 DNA: TGTGCCAGCAGCGTACCCGGCCACCCGGGACTAGCGGGAACCGTTGAGCAGTTCTTC. Amino acids: CASSVPGHPGLAGTVEQFF.

This clonotype was seen ten or more times. The chain has TRBV29-1 and TRBJ2-3; tentative D call: TRBD1 (5 bases). V was shortened by 4 bases and J by 2 bases, with 13 bases between the two germline ends. The CDR3 totals 14 residues. CDR1 and CDR2 (germline): SQVTM, ANQGSEA. The CDR3 coding sequence is TGCAGCGTTGGCCAGGGCGTCTTCACAGATACGCAGTATTTT. This translates into CSVGQGVFTDTQYF.

V gene TRBV12-3 or TRBV12-4 combines with J gene TRBJ2-2, with TRBD2 matching 8 bases. Losses at the gene ends were 7 bases for V and 6 bases for J; bases not matched to a gene: 13. The CDR3 spans 16 residues. CDR3 coding DNA: TGTGCCAGCAAGGAGCGGAGTAGCGGGGTCCCCGGGGAGCTGTTTTTT. It encodes CASKERSSGVPGELFF.